This is a list of T cell receptor beta chains from one sample in a study of graft-versus-host responses after intestinal transplantation. Generated by immunoSEQ multiplex PCR, the TCRdb table keeps only in-frame clones and is missing some. This table has about 29,000 clones, roughly 87% appearing once. This material consisted of PBMCs, taken approximately 460 days after intestinal transplantation. The receptors come from a human patient who received an intestinal transplant, so some T cells may come from the graft donor. Each CDR3 is given without its conserved first and last residue. A D gene is named only where the DNA matches it firmly.

cdr3_aa: ASGDTNYGYT; d_call: NA; v_call: TRBV5-1; j_call: TRBJ1-2
cdr3_aa: ASSLGQGTMRELF; d_call: TRBD1; v_call: TRBV7-7; j_call: TRBJ2-2
cdr3_aa: ASSLAGATQY; d_call: NA; v_call: TRBV7-6; j_call: TRBJ2-5
cdr3_aa: ASSVGAYNEQF; d_call: NA; v_call: TRBV9; j_call: TRBJ2-1
cdr3_aa: ASSLGGLEQF; d_call: NA; v_call: TRBV7-8; j_call: TRBJ2-1
cdr3_aa: ASSQQGNYGYT; d_call: NA; v_call: TRBV2; j_call: TRBJ1-2
cdr3_aa: ASSFSLGGETQY; d_call: NA; v_call: TRBV7-2; j_call: TRBJ2-5
cdr3_aa: ASSSNSSTNTGELF; d_call: NA; v_call: TRBV21-1; j_call: TRBJ2-2
cdr3_aa: ASSFRADSLSTDTQY; d_call: NA; v_call: TRBV7-2; j_call: TRBJ2-3
cdr3_aa: ASVSGRTGELF; d_call: TRBD2; v_call: TRBV4-1; j_call: TRBJ2-2
cdr3_aa: ASSEGDTGELF; d_call: NA; v_call: TRBV6-1; j_call: TRBJ2-2
cdr3_aa: ASSPPGLAGKNIQY; d_call: NA; v_call: TRBV21-1; j_call: TRBJ2-4
cdr3_aa: ASSPVGDRGYEQY; d_call: TRBD1; v_call: TRBV18; j_call: TRBJ2-7
cdr3_aa: ASLGDLTEAF; d_call: NA; v_call: TRBV6-6; j_call: TRBJ1-1
cdr3_aa: ASSLDASGRGF; d_call: TRBD2; v_call: TRBV5-5; j_call: TRBJ2-1
cdr3_aa: AIRQTSGGTDTQY; d_call: TRBD2; v_call: TRBV10-3; j_call: TRBJ2-3
cdr3_aa: ASSQLSNTGELF; d_call: NA; v_call: TRBV27; j_call: TRBJ2-2
cdr3_aa: AWSGRGSHDEQF; d_call: TRBD2; v_call: TRBV30; j_call: TRBJ2-1
cdr3_aa: ASSSKREWVETQY; d_call: TRBD2; v_call: TRBV5-1; j_call: TRBJ2-5
cdr3_aa: ASGRTGYREETQY; d_call: TRBD1; v_call: TRBV27; j_call: TRBJ2-5
cdr3_aa: ASSPRGLAGETQY; d_call: NA; v_call: TRBV6-5; j_call: TRBJ2-5
cdr3_aa: ASSLYSVVGNNEQF; d_call: NA; v_call: TRBV27; j_call: TRBJ2-1
cdr3_aa: ASSPRTSSYEQY; d_call: TRBD2; v_call: TRBV5-5; j_call: TRBJ2-7
cdr3_aa: ASSPRGYQETQY; d_call: NA; v_call: TRBV6-6; j_call: TRBJ2-5
cdr3_aa: ASSLQGSNQPQH; d_call: NA; v_call: TRBV5-8; j_call: TRBJ1-5
cdr3_aa: ASSLQYNEQF; d_call: NA; v_call: TRBV19; j_call: TRBJ2-1
cdr3_aa: ASSSLTGTDTQY; d_call: TRBD1; v_call: TRBV5-4; j_call: TRBJ2-3
cdr3_aa: ASSHVGTYGYT; d_call: NA; v_call: TRBV4-3; j_call: TRBJ1-2
cdr3_aa: ASSSLQDLNYLNTEAF; d_call: NA; v_call: TRBV11-2; j_call: TRBJ1-1
cdr3_aa: ASSRLEGVSEQY; d_call: NA; v_call: TRBV9; j_call: NA
cdr3_aa: ASSPYQGLYGYT; d_call: NA; v_call: TRBV11-2; j_call: TRBJ1-2
cdr3_aa: ASSSNTGGGYEQY; d_call: TRBD1; v_call: TRBV5-1; j_call: TRBJ2-7
cdr3_aa: ASKVSGTGKTQY; d_call: TRBD1; v_call: TRBV2; j_call: TRBJ2-3
cdr3_aa: ASSLYRDSYNEQF; d_call: NA; v_call: TRBV7-9; j_call: TRBJ2-1
cdr3_aa: ASSIKETQY; d_call: NA; v_call: TRBV7-8; j_call: TRBJ2-5
cdr3_aa: ASSFSGSYNEQF; d_call: TRBD2; v_call: TRBV5-6; j_call: TRBJ2-1
cdr3_aa: ASSPSRTEGNSPLH; d_call: NA; v_call: TRBV21-1; j_call: TRBJ1-6
cdr3_aa: ASSRVDRAYGYT; d_call: NA; v_call: TRBV19; j_call: TRBJ1-2
cdr3_aa: ASSLRPEDTQY; d_call: NA; v_call: TRBV7-3; j_call: TRBJ2-3
cdr3_aa: ASSIRPRAETQY; d_call: NA; v_call: TRBV19; j_call: TRBJ2-5
cdr3_aa: ASSLGQYYEQY; d_call: NA; v_call: TRBV18; j_call: NA
cdr3_aa: ASSKEGACEQY; d_call: NA; v_call: TRBV21-1; j_call: TRBJ2-7
cdr3_aa: ASSVLAGGRYQETQY; d_call: TRBD2; v_call: TRBV2; j_call: TRBJ2-5
cdr3_aa: ASGLVGLGTGLNEQF; d_call: TRBD1; v_call: TRBV12-5; j_call: TRBJ2-1
cdr3_aa: ASSIRTGQGPPLLSYNEQF; d_call: TRBD1; v_call: TRBV19; j_call: TRBJ2-1
cdr3_aa: ASHFSGRASSTDTQY; d_call: TRBD2; v_call: TRBV11-2; j_call: TRBJ2-3
cdr3_aa: ASSLVSVGEQY; d_call: NA; v_call: TRBV11-2; j_call: TRBJ2-7
cdr3_aa: ASSLRAPGAYEQY; d_call: NA; v_call: TRBV5-1; j_call: TRBJ2-7